One sample yielded the 23 T cell receptor beta chains listed below, sequenced in a study of cytomegalovirus exposure and HLA in healthy donors. Sequencing was performed with immunoSEQ multiplex PCR; in TCRdb, only in-frame clones are kept and a portion is missing. The sample lists fewer than 400,000 clones, 75% to 90% seen once, with approximately 0.84% in the top ten. The specimen sequenced was PBMCs. The receptors were sampled from a woman aged 18-30 years in good health and CMV-seronegative.

V is TRBV29-1 and J is TRBJ1-2; possible D gene TRBD1, 5 bases. Trimming took 7 bases from V and 8 from J, leaving 17 bases between them. The germline V gene encodes CDR1 SQVTM and CDR2 ANQGSEA. The CDR3 is 12 residues long. CDR3 residues: CSAKVGGHGYTF. The CDR3 nucleotides are TGCAGCGCCAAAGTGGGGGGTCACGGCTACACCTTC.

DNA of the CDR3: TGCGCCAGCAGCCTGGGACAGGCCCTCTACAATGAGCAGTTCTTC. Translating it yields CASSLGQALYNEQFF. The rearrangement uses TRBV4-3 and TRBJ2-1; 8 nucleotides match TRBD1. V shed 4 bases, J shed 3 bases, and the junction held 5 bases outside the gene matches. This CDR3 contains 15 residues. Germline lookup yields CDR1 LGHNA and CDR2 YSLEER.

The chain joins TRBV9 to TRBJ2-5; 11 nucleotides match TRBD2. V lost 0 bases to trimming and J lost 5 bases; unmatched junction nucleotides: 9. CDR3 length: 17 amino acids. CDR1 is SGDLS and CDR2 is YYNGEE in the germline V gene. CDR3 coding DNA: TGTGCCAGCAGCGTAGAGGGAACTAGCGGGGGTGGGGAGACCCAGTACTTC. Its protein is CASSVEGTSGGGETQYF.

This chain links TRBV5-8 with TRBJ2-2; TRBD1 matches 12 bases. Germline lookup yields CDR1 SGHTS and CDR2 YDEGEE. V shed 4 bases and J 5 bases; nucleotides not matched to a gene: 3. The CDR3 contains 15 residues. CDR3 coding DNA: TGTGCCAGCAGCGGGACAGGGGGCCAAACCGGGGAGCTGTTTTTT. It encodes CASSGTGGQTGELFF.

The chain is built from TRBV5-5 and TRBJ2-6; 7 positions match TRBD2. Germline CDR1 is SGHKS and CDR2 is YYEKEE (reference sequence). The CDR3 totals 17 residues. V lost 4 bases to trimming and J lost 1 base; unmatched junction nucleotides: 8. CDR3 in DNA: TGTGCCAGCAGCCCGGGGGGTGGTGGTTCTGGGGCCAACGTCCTGACTTTC. It codes for CASSPGGGGSGANVLTF.

The chain has TRBV4-3 and TRBJ2-7; D gene unclear. The V gene lost 0 bases and the J gene lost 5 bases, with 17 bases spanning the gap. Germline-derived CDR1 and CDR2 are LGHNA and YSLEER. This CDR3 contains 16 residues. CDR3 residues: CASSQDDERMADEQYF. Here the CDR3 DNA reads TGCGCCAGCAGCCAAGATGATGAGAGGATGGCGGACGAGCAGTACTTC.

As concerns this clone: The sample contains more than one DNA sequence encoding this CDR3. V and J are TRBV29-1 and TRBJ1-1; 7 nucleotides agree with TRBD1. V shed 1 base and J 4 bases; nucleotides not matched to a gene: 6. CDR3 length: 14 amino acids. The germline V gene has CDR1 SQVTM and CDR2 ANQGSEA. The CDR3 nucleotides read TGCAGCGTTGAAGGGAGACAGGGAGTCACTGAAGCTTTCTTT. Protein product: CSVEGRQGVTEAFF.

With respect to this clone: This specimen includes other DNA sequences encoding the same CDR3. This sequence joins TRBV28 and TRBJ1-5, with a possible D match to TRBD1 (6 bases). Trimming stripped 6 bases from V and 4 bases from J, with 13 bases between. Germline loops: CDR1 MDHEN, CDR2 SYDVKM. The CDR3 is 14 amino acids. The chain's CDR3 is CASSLGGANQPQHF. The DNA for the CDR3 is TGTGCCAGCAGCCTCGGGGGGGCGAATCAGCCCCAGCATTTT.

This chain joins TRBV6-5 and TRBJ2-7, with D possibly TRBD1 on 6 matching bases. V lost 4 bases and J 5 bases, leaving 18 bases between the germline ends. The CDR3 runs 15 residues. Germline V gene lookup returns CDR1 MNHEY and CDR2 SVGAGI. Written as DNA, the CDR3 is TGTGCCAGCAGTTCACAAAAGGGGGTGAGTCACGAGCAGTACTTC. This encodes CASSSQKGVSHEQYF.

J is TRBJ1-1 and V is TRBV5-6; D is undetermined. Germline lookup yields CDR1 SGHDT and CDR2 YYEEEE. This CDR3 spans 13 amino acids. V gave up 4 bases and J gave up 2 bases, with 9 bases separating them. CDR3 in amino acids: CASSAGFNTEAFF. CDR3 sequence (DNA): TGTGCCAGCAGCGCGGGATTCAACACTGAAGCTTTCTTT.

The chain recombines TRBV29-1 with TRBJ2-7; 7 bases fit TRBD1. This CDR3 comprises 12 residues. V lost 5 bases and J lost 3; bases outside the gene matches: 4. CDR1 and CDR2 (germline): SQVTM, ANQGSEA. The CDR3 loop is CSVRQGNYEQYF. For the CDR3, the DNA is TGCAGCGTTCGACAGGGTAACTACGAGCAGTACTTC.

The chain joins TRBV7-9 to TRBJ1-1, with D uncertain. The CDR3 totals 14 residues. Trimming shortened V by 1 base and J by 4 bases, and 10 bases separated the two germline ends. CDR1 SEHNR and CDR2 FQNEAQ come from the germline V gene (reference sequence). The CDR3 coding sequence is TGTGCCAGCAGCTTAGTCAGACGGGGCACTGAAGCTTTCTTT. Protein product: CASSLVRRGTEAFF.

V and J are TRBV5-1 and TRBJ1-2, with D unclear. CDR3 length equals 14 residues. V lost 4 bases and J lost 4, with 14 bases in between. CDR1 is SGHRS, CDR2 YFSETQ, per germline. The CDR3 is CASSEGRTRYGYTF. The CDR3, as DNA: TGCGCCAGCAGCGAGGGCAGGACCCGCTATGGCTACACCTTC. Variable domain in full (rest from reference TRBV5-1 and TRBJ1-2): KAGVTQTPRYLIKTRGQQVTLSCSPISGHRSVSWYQQTPGQGLQFLFEYFSETQRNKGNFPGRFSGRQFSNSRSEMNVSTLELGDSALYLCASSEGRTRYGYTFGSGTRLTVV.

J is TRBJ2-5 and V is TRBV5-4; 9 positions agree with TRBD2. The germline V gene encodes CDR1 SGHNT and CDR2 YYREEE (reference sequence). The CDR3 spans 15 residues. V lost 1 base and J lost 5; bases outside the gene matches: 6. This CDR3 reads CASSLNLAGQETQYF. The CDR3, as DNA: TGTGCCAGCAGCTTGAATCTAGCGGGACAGGAGACCCAGTACTTC.

The gene calls are TRBV29-1 and TRBJ2-1; D is possibly TRBD2 (5 bases). This CDR3 spans 13 amino acids. CDR1 is SQVTM, CDR2 ANQGSEA, per germline. Between the trimmed V and J ends, which lost 7 bases and 4 bases, there was a span of 14 bases. CDR3 in DNA: TGCAGCGCATCCCAGGAGGAGTACAATGAGCAGTTCTTC. It specifies CSASQEEYNEQFF.

V and J are TRBV10-3 and TRBJ1-3; a weak D match, TRBD1 (6 bases). Trimming cost V 3 bases and J 2 bases, with 14 bases left between them. Per germline, CDR1 ENHRY and CDR2 SYGVKD. The CDR3 is 16 amino acids. Here the CDR3 reads CAISDRTGPTGNTIYF. CDR3 DNA: TGTGCCATCAGTGATCGCACAGGGCCCACTGGAAACACCATATATTTT.

The chain joins TRBV25-1 to TRBJ2-5; 8 bases agree with TRBD1. The CDR3 has 18 amino acids. Losses at the gene ends were 5 bases for V and 2 bases for J; bases not matched to a gene: 16. The germline V gene encodes CDR1 MGHDK and CDR2 SYGVNS. The chain's CDR3 is CASSKRIHSRDRQETQYF. The CDR3 bases are TGTGCCAGCAGTAAGAGAATTCATTCCCGGGACAGGCAAGAGACCCAGTACTTC. Variable domain in full (rest from reference TRBV25-1 and TRBJ2-5): EADIYQTPRYLVIGTGKKITLECSQTMGHDKMYWYQQDPGMELHLIHYSYGVNSTEKGDLSSESTVSRIRTEHFPLTLESARPSHTSQYLCASSKRIHSRDRQETQYFGPGTRLLVL.

This clone has only one observation. This chain connects TRBV6-4 to TRBJ2-3; possible D gene TRBD1, 5 bases. The germline V and J ends were trimmed by 3 bases and 2 bases, with 6 bases remaining between them. The CDR3 extends over 13 amino acids. Germline-derived CDR1 and CDR2 are MRHNA and SNTAGT. CDR3 region: CASSEGVTDTQYF. In DNA, the CDR3 is TGTGCCAGCAGTGAAGGGGTCACAGATACGCAGTATTTT.

The chain joins TRBV2 to TRBJ1-4, with 7 bases lining up with TRBD1. This CDR3 comprises 14 residues. Germline CDR1 and CDR2: SNHLY and FYNNEI. Trimming at V came to 3 bases and at J to 5 bases, leaving 3 bases not matched to a gene. Here the CDR3 DNA reads TGTGCCAGCAGTGAGGGACAGCCGAATGAAAAACTGTTTTTT. Translation: CASSEGQPNEKLFF.

This clone was seen a single time. This chain joins TRBV29-1 and TRBJ2-1; D is perhaps TRBD2 (5 bases). The CDR3 extends over 15 amino acids. The V and J ends lost 5 bases and 0 bases respectively, with 14 bases between them. The germline V gene has CDR1 SQVTM and CDR2 ANQGSEA. CDR3 sequence (DNA): TGCAGCGTTCCCCGTGGGAGCAGCTCCTACAATGAGCAGTTCTTC. This encodes CSVPRGSSSYNEQFF.

The chain is built from TRBV7-9 and TRBJ1-1; 11 bases line up with TRBD1. The junction had 5 bases not matched to a gene; V was cut back by 1 base and J by 4 bases. The CDR3 has 16 residues. The V gene's germline CDR1 is SEHNR and CDR2 FQNEAQ (reference sequence). The CDR3 reads CASSLGWTGGSTEAFF. The DNA of the CDR3 is TGTGCCAGCAGCTTAGGCTGGACAGGGGGCTCCACTGAAGCTTTCTTT.

CDR3 sequence (DNA): TGCGCCAGCAGCTCAGGACGGGACAGGGTACCAGATACGCAGTATTTT. Translated, it gives CASSSGRDRVPDTQYF. This chain uses TRBV5-1 with TRBJ2-3; TRBD1 agrees at 9 bases. Germline V gives CDR1 SGHRS, CDR2 YFSETQ. Trimming cost V 3 bases and J 4 bases; bases outside gene matches: 9. This CDR3 is 16 amino acids long.

V and J are TRBV7-2 and TRBJ1-5; D not certain. The germline V gene has CDR1 SGHTA and CDR2 FQGNSA. The CDR3 runs 16 residues. The V and J ends lost 3 bases and 0 bases respectively, with 12 bases between them. This chain's CDR3 is CASSLNYRSSNQPQHF. CDR3 bases: TGTGCCAGCAGCTTGAACTATCGAAGTAGCAATCAGCCCCAGCATTTT.